This entry lists 10 T cell receptor beta chains sequenced from one sample in a study of OX40 agonist ivuxolimab in advanced cancers. Sequencing was performed with immunoSEQ multiplex PCR; in TCRdb, only in-frame clones are kept and a portion is missing. This table holds around 46,000 clones, roughly nine tenths found once. Sequencing used CD4+ or CD8+ T cells sorted from blood, obtained in a trial of the OX40 agonist ivuxolimab. The receptor source for this set is an adult with an advanced solid tumor such as melanoma, head and neck, liver or kidney cancer.

The chain uses TRBV7-9 and TRBJ2-5; no reliable D call. The V gene's germline CDR1 is SEHNR and CDR2 FQNEAQ (reference sequence). The CDR3 spans 13 residues. Trimming took off 0 bases at V and 5 bases at J, with 7 bases between the two ends. CDR3 amino acids: CASSLAYKETQYF. The CDR3 nucleotides read TGTGCCAGCAGCTTAGCATATAAGGAGACCCAGTACTTC.

This clone was counted a few times. The CDR3 DNA is TGTGCCAGCAGTTACTCCGGGGATGAGCAGTTCTTC. Amino acids: CASSYSGDEQFF. J is TRBJ2-1 and V is TRBV6-5; possibly TRBD2 for D (5 bases). Per germline, CDR1 MNHEY and CDR2 SVGAGI. The CDR3 runs 12 residues. Trimming removed 0 bases from V and 8 bases from J, with 5 bases in between.

The chain is built from TRBV11-2 and TRBJ1-1; tentatively, D is TRBD1 (5 bases). V lost 5 bases and J lost 0, with 13 bases in between. CDR3 length equals 15 residues. Germline V gives CDR1 SGHAT, CDR2 FQNNGV. This CDR3 reads CASSPWTSMNTEAFF. In nucleotides, the CDR3 is TGTGCCAGCAGCCCCTGGACATCTATGAACACTGAAGCTTTCTTT.

V usage is TRBV13 and J usage is TRBJ1-4, with D uncertain. The V gene lost 2 bases and the J gene lost 8 bases, with 12 bases spanning the gap. The CDR3 contains 14 residues. The germline V gene has CDR1 PRHDT and CDR2 FYEKMQ (reference sequence). The CDR3 region is CASSLRVDGEKLFF. In DNA form, the CDR3 reads TGTGCCAGCAGCTTAAGGGTAGATGGAGAAAAACTGTTTTTT.

The chain is built from TRBV15 and TRBJ1-2, with D possibly matching TRBD1 (6 bases). V shed 1 base and J shed 2 bases, with 11 bases lying between them. Germline V gene lookup returns CDR1 LNHNV and CDR2 YYDKDF (reference sequence). This CDR3 has 15 residues. CDR3 region: CATSRVTGPNYGYTF. The CDR3, as DNA: TGTGCCACCAGCAGAGTGACAGGTCCCAACTATGGCTACACCTTC.

This chain connects TRBV6-5 to TRBJ2-7, with D perhaps matching TRBD1 (6 bases). The V and J ends lost 3 bases and 5 bases respectively, with 14 bases between them. The CDR3 consists of 14 residues. Germline-derived CDR1 and CDR2 are MNHEY and SVGAGI. In nucleotides, the CDR3 is TGTGCCAGCAGTTATCTTGCGAGGGGGAACGAGCAGTACTTC. Its protein is CASSYLARGNEQYF.

The V and J genes are TRBV28 and TRBJ1-5; the D is unclear. This CDR3 comprises 13 residues. From germline, CDR1 is MDHEN and CDR2 SYDVKM. Trimming shortened V by 6 bases and J by 5 bases, and 11 bases separated the two germline ends. CDR3 sequence reads: CASSLTVDQPQHF. The CDR3 DNA is TGTGCCAGCAGCCTCACTGTCGATCAGCCCCAGCATTTT.

The CDR3 nucleotides are TGTGCCAGCTCACCATACGACAGGGTTGAGCAGTTCTTC. This codes for CASSPYDRVEQFF. V and J are TRBV18 and TRBJ2-1; 7 nucleotides match TRBD1. Germline CDR1 reads KGHSH; CDR2 reads LQKENI. J was trimmed by 9 bases and V by 2 bases; bases with no gene match: 4. The CDR3 spans 13 residues.

The chain combines TRBV5-6 with TRBJ1-5, with D maybe TRBD1 (6 bases). Per germline, CDR1 SGHDT and CDR2 YYEEEE. This CDR3 has 16 amino acids. V lost 0 bases, J lost 5 bases, and 15 bases lay in between. CDR3 sequence: CASSLGGRGGDQPQHF. Here the CDR3 DNA reads TGTGCCAGCAGCTTGGGGGGCAGGGGAGGGGATCAGCCCCAGCATTTT.

This clone appeared once. The chain is built from TRBV21-1 and TRBJ2-7; TRBD1 is the table's D call, not checked against the DNA. TRBV21-1 is a listed pseudogene. The CDR3 runs 15 residues. CDR3 in amino acids: CASSGPQGRVWEQYF. The CDR3 DNA reads as TGTGCCAGCAGCGGCCCACAGGGGAGAGTGTGGGAGCAGTACTTC.